These 30 T cell receptor beta chains were sequenced from one sample in a study of radiotherapy plus CTLA-4 blockade in lung cancer. The data were produced by immunoSEQ multiplex PCR, yet TCRdb's version contains in-frame clones alone and is incomplete. The top ten hold 4% to 5% of the sample, which has about 62,000 clones, 70% to 80% seen once. The source was peripheral blood, collected from a patient treated with radiotherapy plus ipilimumab. The receptor set was obtained from a human donor with non-small cell lung cancer who had a complete response to radiotherapy plus ipilimumab.

The table lists this clone with a few counts. This chain links TRBV7-9 with TRBJ2-7, with unresolved D. There are 12 residues in the CDR3. Germline assignment: CDR1 SEHNR and CDR2 FQNEAQ (reference sequence). The V end lost 5 bases, the J end lost 6 bases, and 11 bases lay between the germline ends. CDR3 nucleotide sequence: TGTGCCAGCAGCCGAGATTCGAGCGAGCAGTACTTC. Translated, it gives CASSRDSSEQYF.

The chain has TRBV7-8 and TRBJ2-7; 8 bases map to TRBD1. Germline V lookup: CDR1 SGHVS, CDR2 FQNEAQ. The CDR3 extends over 14 amino acids. V dropped 3 bases and J dropped 4; count of bases not matched to a gene: 5. CDR3 coding DNA: TGTGCCAGCAGCTTTGACAGGGGTTTTTACGAGCAGTACGTC. This translates into CASSFDRGFYEQYV.

In this sample, this clone turned up a few times. The chain couples TRBV19 to TRBJ1-2; D is undetermined. Germline CDR1 reads LNHDA; CDR2 reads SQIVND (reference sequence). CDR3 length: 14 residues. V lost 7 bases and J 7 bases, leaving 19 bases between the germline ends. The CDR3 bases are TGTGCCAGTAAGGTAGAAGTTTTATCCTCTGGCTACACCTTC. Its protein is CASKVEVLSSGYTF.

The J gene is TRBJ2-7, the V gene TRBV6-8; a possible D gene is TRBD1 (5 bases). This CDR3 region has 13 residues. Germline V gene lookup returns CDR1 MNHGY and CDR2 SAAAGT. V was pared by 2 bases and J by 6 bases, with 11 bases between. In DNA, the CDR3 is TGTGCCAGCAGTTACAGAAGGGGCAGCGAGCAGTACTTC. Translated: CASSYRRGSEQYF.

The chain is built from TRBV6-1 and TRBJ1-5; 7 nucleotides agree with TRBD1. Germline V gene sequence: CDR1 MNHNS, CDR2 SASEGT. The CDR3 contains 13 residues. V trimming: 5 bases; J trimming: 5 bases; junction bases outside the gene matches: 3. The CDR3 DNA is TGTGCCAGCAGTCCAGGGACAGATCAGCCCCAGCATTTT. Translation gives CASSPGTDQPQHF.

V usage is TRBV5-1 and J usage is TRBJ1-2; 7 bases fit TRBD1. Germline trimming cut 5 bases from V and 6 bases from J; bases unmatched to any gene: 4. Germline V gene data show CDR1 as SGHRS and CDR2 as YFSETQ. The CDR3 runs to 12 residues. CDR3 DNA sequence: TGCGCCAGCAGTCCGCAGGGGGATGGCTACACCTTC. Its protein is CASSPQGDGYTF.

This chain connects TRBV7-9 to TRBJ1-4; D is uncertain. This CDR3 contains 13 residues. Trimming removed 5 bases from V and 5 bases from J, with 9 bases in between. Germline assignment: CDR1 SEHNR and CDR2 FQNEAQ (reference sequence). CDR3 DNA sequence: TGTGCCAGCAGCGACTCCGGCAATGAAAAACTGTTTTTT. It encodes CASSDSGNEKLFF. The full variable domain, rest sourced from reference TRBV7-9 and TRBJ1-4, is DTGVSQNPRHKITKRGQNVTFRCDPISEHNRLYWYRQTLGQGPEFLTYFQNEAQLEKSRLLSDRFSAERPKGSFSTLEIQRTEQGDSAMYLCASSDSGNEKLFFGSGTQLSVL.

This chain links TRBV2 with TRBJ2-4, with D unclear. The germline gives CDR1 SNHLY, CDR2 FYNNEI. The V and J ends lost 5 bases and 7 bases respectively, with 21 bases between them. The CDR3 has 16 amino acids. The CDR3 DNA follows: TGTGCCAGCAGTCCCGGACGGGCGGTGCGATGGAACATTCAGTACTTC. It translates to CASSPGRAVRWNIQYF. Complete variable domain (other parts from reference TRBV2 and TRBJ2-4): EPEVTQTPSHQVTQMGQEVILRCVPISNHLYFYWYRQILGQKVEFLVSFYNNEISEKSEIFDDQFSVERPDGSNFTLKIRSTKLEDSAMYFCASSPGRAVRWNIQYFGAGTRLSVL.

The rearrangement links TRBV18 to TRBJ1-3; D ambiguous. CDR1 is KGHSH and CDR2 is LQKENI in the germline V gene. The CDR3 extends over 15 amino acids. V lost 3 bases and J lost 4, with 13 bases in between. The CDR3 spells CASSPPDRPGNTIYF. In nucleotides, the CDR3 is TGTGCCAGCTCACCCCCAGACCGTCCCGGAAACACCATATATTTT. Complete variable domain (other parts from reference TRBV18 and TRBJ1-3): NAGVMQNPRHLVRRRGQEARLRCSPMKGHSHVYWYRQLPEEGLKFMVYLQKENIIDESGMPKERFSAEFPKEGPSILRIQQVVRGDSAAYFCASSPPDRPGNTIYFGEGSWLTVV.

This chain joins TRBV14 and TRBJ1-1; the match to TRBD1 covers 11 bases. With V trimmed by 2 bases and J by 5 bases, 4 bases remained unmatched. Germline CDR1 and CDR2: SGHDN and FVKESK. The CDR3 sequence is 15 residues long. CDR3 residues: CASSQNRDRGTEAFF. In nucleotides, the CDR3 is TGTGCCAGCAGCCAAAACCGGGACAGGGGGACTGAAGCTTTCTTT. Based on the CDR3 plus reference TRBV14 and TRBJ1-1, the full variable domain is EAGVTQFPSHSVIEKGQTVTLRCDPISGHDNLYWYRRVMGKEIKFLLHFVKESKQDESGMPNNRFLAERTGGTYSTLKVQPAELEDSGVYFCASSQNRDRGTEAFFGQGTRLTVV.

The chain employs TRBV2 and TRBJ2-1; the D gene is possibly TRBD1 (5 bases). The CDR3 contains 15 residues. Germline V gene lookup returns CDR1 SNHLY and CDR2 FYNNEI. Trimming pared 3 bases from V and 6 bases from J, leaving 15 bases between. CDR3 in amino acids: CASSDWVQGSNEQFF. The DNA of the CDR3 is TGTGCCAGCAGTGATTGGGTGCAGGGAAGCAATGAGCAGTTCTTC. Complete variable domain (other parts from reference TRBV2 and TRBJ2-1): EPEVTQTPSHQVTQMGQEVILRCVPISNHLYFYWYRQILGQKVEFLVSFYNNEISEKSEIFDDQFSVERPDGSNFTLKIRSTKLEDSAMYFCASSDWVQGSNEQFFGPGTRLTVL.

As DNA, the CDR3 is TGTGCCAGTAGTATTTGGGGACAGGGAACTACCCGACCCCGTAACACTGAAGCTTTCTTT. It codes for CASSIWGQGTTRPRNTEAFF. V and J are TRBV19 and TRBJ1-1, with 9 bases lining up with TRBD1. CDR1 is LNHDA and CDR2 is SQIVND in the germline V gene (reference sequence). V shed 3 bases, J shed 2 bases, and the junction held 19 bases outside the gene matches. This CDR3 contains 20 residues.

The chain combines TRBV27 with TRBJ2-5, with 10 bases that match TRBD2. The CDR3 contains 14 residues. After removal of 5 bases from V and 0 bases from J, the junction contained 0 bases not matched to a gene. CDR1 and CDR2 from the germline V gene are MNHEY and SMNVEV (reference sequence). This CDR3 reads CASSGLADQETQYF. The CDR3 coding sequence is TGTGCCAGCAGTGGACTAGCGGACCAAGAGACCCAGTACTTC.

V is TRBV6-1 and J is TRBJ2-7; TRBD2 agrees at 7 bases. V shed 6 bases and J 3 bases; nucleotides not matched to a gene: 11. The CDR3 is 15 residues long. Germline values: CDR1 MNHNS, CDR2 SASEGT. The DNA for the CDR3 is TGTGCCAGCAGGAGCTGGGGGGGTCTGGGCTACGAGCAGTACTTC. This codes for CASRSWGGLGYEQYF.

The rearrangement links TRBV12-5 to TRBJ1-1, with TRBD1 identical over 7 bases. The CDR3 totals 16 residues. The V segment lost 5 bases and the J segment 0 bases; nucleotides outside the gene matches: 9. Germline lookup yields CDR1 LGHNT and CDR2 FRNRAP. This CDR3 is CASGPRGRGMNTEAFF. The CDR3, as DNA: TGTGCTAGTGGTCCGAGGGGGCGCGGGATGAACACTGAAGCTTTCTTT.

The chain recombines TRBV11-3 with TRBJ2-2; 10 nucleotides line up with TRBD1. The CDR3 contains 15 residues. With 7 bases clipped from V and 7 bases from J, the junction kept 9 bases outside the gene matches. The germline V gene has CDR1 SGHNT and CDR2 YENEEA. Here the CDR3 reads CASNHGTGVIGELFF. DNA of the CDR3: TGTGCCAGCAATCACGGGACAGGGGTTATCGGGGAGCTGTTTTTT. Supplemented by reference TRBV11-3 and TRBJ2-2, the full variable domain reads EAGVVQSPRYKIIEKKQPVAFWCNPISGHNTLYWYLQNLGQGPELLIRYENEEAVDDSQLPKDRFSAERLKGVDSTLKIQPAELGDSAVYLCASNHGTGVIGELFFGEGSRLTVL.

The rearrangement joins TRBV6-6 to TRBJ1-1; D gene uncertain. V dropped 0 bases and J dropped 7 bases, with 15 bases sitting between them. There are 15 residues in the CDR3. The germline V gene encodes CDR1 MNHNY and CDR2 SVGAGI (reference sequence). In DNA form, the CDR3 reads TGTGCCAGCAGTTACTCGGGCTCGGGCGCCTTTGAAGCTTTCTTT. This codes for CASSYSGSGAFEAFF.

This chain connects TRBV5-4 to TRBJ2-3; D is unresolved. The germline V gene has CDR1 SGHNT and CDR2 YYREEE (reference sequence). V gave up 0 bases and J gave up 6 bases, with 14 bases separating them. The length of the CDR3 is 15 residues. The CDR3 loop reads CASSLEGTLGDTQYF. The DNA of the CDR3 is TGTGCCAGCAGCTTGGAAGGCACCCTCGGGGATACGCAGTATTTT. The entire variable domain, with the rest obtained from reference TRBV5-4 and TRBJ2-3, is as follows: ETGVTQSPTHLIKTRGQQVTLRCSSQSGHNTVSWYQQALGQGPQFIFQYYREEENGRGNFPPRFSGLQFPNYSSELNVNALELDDSALYLCASSLEGTLGDTQYFGPGTRLTVL.

The rearrangement uses TRBV7-9 and TRBJ1-4; D not certain. Germline V gene lookup returns CDR1 SEHNR and CDR2 FQNEAQ (reference sequence). V was shortened by 0 bases and J by 8 bases, with 10 bases between the two germline ends. The CDR3 is made up of 14 amino acids. The CDR3 loop reads CASSLAGSGEKLFF. As DNA, the CDR3 is TGTGCCAGCAGCTTAGCAGGCTCGGGGGAAAAACTGTTTTTT.

The chain recombines TRBV7-9 with TRBJ2-1, with TRBD2 matching 13 bases. CDR1 is SEHNR and CDR2 is FQNEAQ in the germline V gene (reference sequence). J gave up 13 bases and V 6 bases, and 15 bases lay outside the gene matches. This CDR3 has 16 residues. CDR3 nucleotide sequence: TGTGCCAGCAGGCCCGGGACTAGCGGGAATCTCGGCCCTCAGTTCTTC. Its protein product is CASRPGTSGNLGPQFF.

This clone was observed a handful of times. This chain joins TRBV7-9 and TRBJ1-4, with D uncertain. CDR3 length equals 15 residues. Germline loops: CDR1 SEHNR, CDR2 FQNEAQ (reference sequence). With 4 bases removed from V and 4 bases from J, the gap between germline ends came to 13 bases. In DNA, the CDR3 is TGTGCCAGCAGCTCGCAAGGACGGAGTAATGAAAAACTGTTTTTT. Translating it yields CASSSQGRSNEKLFF.

The V and J genes are TRBV5-4 and TRBJ2-7; 11 nucleotides agree with TRBD2. V lost 0 bases and J lost 5; bases outside the gene matches: 4. Germline lookup yields CDR1 SGHNT and CDR2 YYREEE (reference sequence). This CDR3 has 15 residues. The CDR3 bases are TGTGCCAGCAGCTTGGGACTAGCGGGGCAGAACGAGCAGTACTTC. It yields the protein CASSLGLAGQNEQYF.

The rearrangement joins TRBV5-1 to TRBJ1-1, with D possibly TRBD1 on 6 matching bases. CDR3 size: 15 residues. Germline lookup yields CDR1 SGHRS and CDR2 YFSETQ. V was clipped by 3 bases and J by 8 bases, with 20 bases between them. DNA of the CDR3: TGCGCCAGCAGCTCAGGAGGGGGACCTGAACAGGAAGCTTTCTTT. This codes for CASSSGGGPEQEAFF.

The chain uses TRBV18 and TRBJ2-7, with 8 bases fitting TRBD1. CDR1 KGHSH and CDR2 LQKENI come from the germline V gene. The CDR3 is 12 amino acids. CDR3 protein: CASSRDRGRPHV. The CDR3 bases are TGTGCCAGCTCACGCGACAGGGGTCGCCCCCACGTC.

The chain is built from TRBV13 and TRBJ2-1; TRBD2 matches at 8 bases. The CDR3 runs 19 residues. The V gene end was trimmed by 2 bases and the J gene end by 3 bases; junction bases not matched to a gene: 15. Germline V CDR1 and CDR2: PRHDT, FYEKMQ (reference sequence). CDR3 sequence: CASSLRGRKKREFYNEQFF. The CDR3, as DNA: TGTGCCAGCAGCTTAAGGGGCAGAAAGAAGCGGGAGTTCTACAATGAGCAGTTCTTC.

V usage is TRBV7-2 and J usage is TRBJ2-3; perhaps TRBD2 as D (6 bases). This CDR3 has 15 residues. Germline CDR1 SGHTA, CDR2 FQGNSA. The germline V and J ends were trimmed by 5 bases and 4 bases, with 16 bases remaining between them. The CDR3 sequence is CASSPLGEASDTQYF. In DNA, the CDR3 is TGTGCCAGCAGCCCCCTGGGGGAGGCCTCAGATACGCAGTATTTT.

This clone was recorded only once. The V and J genes are TRBV5-8 and TRBJ2-3, with no clear D. V was shortened by 2 bases and J by 2 bases, with 12 bases between the two germline ends. The CDR3 has 15 amino acids. Looked up from germline, CDR1 is SGHTS and CDR2 is YDEGEE. CDR3 sequence reads: CASSFRQTDTDTQYF. The DNA for the CDR3 is TGTGCCAGCAGCTTTAGGCAGACGGACACAGATACGCAGTATTTT.

The chain uses TRBV5-1 and TRBJ2-7; maybe TRBD1 (5 bases). CDR1 is SGHRS and CDR2 is YFSETQ in the germline V gene. V lost 4 bases and J 7 bases, leaving 15 bases between the germline ends. The CDR3 contains 13 residues. The CDR3 region is CASSQGPSVEQYF. As DNA, the CDR3 is TGCGCCAGCAGCCAGGGTCCATCTGTTGAGCAGTACTTC.

V and J are TRBV28 and TRBJ1-2; the match to TRBD1 covers 9 bases. The CDR3 is 14 residues long. In germline, CDR1 is MDHEN, CDR2 SYDVKM. V gave up 2 bases and J gave up 7 bases; unmatched junction bases: 5. The CDR3 loop reads CASSLVQGAGGYTF. Written as DNA, the CDR3 is TGTGCCAGCAGTTTAGTACAGGGGGCAGGTGGCTACACCTTC.

This clone was observed a few times. V usage is TRBV7-2 and J usage is TRBJ1-2, with a tentative D call TRBD1 (5 bases). The germline V gene encodes CDR1 SGHTA and CDR2 FQGNSA. The V and J ends lost 4 bases and 9 bases respectively, with 15 bases between them. The CDR3 runs 13 residues. The CDR3 region is CASSSGDPGRYTF. The CDR3 coding sequence is TGTGCCAGCAGCTCGGGGGACCCCGGCCGCTACACCTTC.